This TCR beta chain emerged from a study of blood T cell repertoires in COVID-19. Per the original data handling: The assay estimated nucleated cells by amplifying reference gene primers. Profiling relied on immunoSEQ multiplex PCR, and the TCRdb table lists in-frame clones only, not all of them. That table is the source of V, J and clone size, and D and trimming were worked out from the DNA. The sample records about 130,000 clones, approximately 90% being singletons. This CDR3 spans 14 amino acids. Looked up from germline, CDR1 is SGHTA and CDR2 is FQGNSA. The ends lost 5 bases at V and 1 base at J; junction bases unmatched: 4. Patients at the Seattle site were enrolled during active infection and followed longitudinally.

Specimen: peripheral blood. V gene TRBV7-2 combines with J gene TRBJ1-1; 7 nucleotides line up with TRBD1. The TCR originated in a man in his 60s with COVID-19, enrolled during active disease. DNA of the CDR3: TGTGCCAGCAGCACCCGACAGGGGAACACTGAAGCTTTCTTT. It is translated as CASSTRQGNTEAFF.